Listed below are T cell receptor beta chains from one sample, sequenced in a study of T cells in Graves' hyperthyroidism and ophthalmopathy. TCRdb analysed the multiplex PCR reads with MiXCR anew, one entry per CDR3 protein. The sample holds some 550,000 distinct CDR3 sequences, approximately 15% seen once. Sequenced input: blood. The receptors were sampled from a woman aged 40 to 49 with Graves' ophthalmopathy. CDR3s include the opening cysteine and the closing phenylalanine or tryptophan. Fields, in order: CDR3 protein, CDR3 DNA, clone size, D gene, J gene, V gene. A D gene is named only where the DNA matches it firmly. Only some rows state a clone size, as once, few, many or a class for expanded clones.

CDR3: CASSQGLSQETQYF
DNA: TGTGCCAGCAGCCAAGGTTTGAGTCAAGAGACCCAGTACTTC
size: many
D: -
J: TRBJ2-5
V: TRBV3-1

CDR3: CASSLAPPLNEQFF
DNA: TGTGCCAGCAGCTTAGCCCCCCCCCTTAATGAGCAGTTCTTC
size: few
D: -
J: TRBJ2-1
V: TRBV7-3

CDR3: CASSESRFYNEQFF
DNA: TGTGCCAGCAGTGAAAGCAGGTTCTACAATGAGCAGTTCTTC
size: -
D: -
J: TRBJ2-1
V: TRBV6-1

CDR3: CASSQFSGTSYNEQFF
DNA: TGTGCCAGCAGTCAATTCTCGGGGACCTCCTACAATGAGCAGTTCTTC
size: -
D: -
J: TRBJ2-1
V: TRBV2

CDR3: CACSVPGRRDF
DNA: TGTGCCTGTAGTGTACCGGGACGGCGCGACTTC
size: few
D: -
J: TRBJ2-5
V: TRBV30

CDR3: CASSYLGGNTEAFF
DNA: TGTGCCAGCAGTTACCTAGGGGGGAACACTGAAGCTTTCTTT
size: many
D: -
J: TRBJ1-1
V: TRBV6-2/TRBV6-3

CDR3: CASSRDRDNGYTF
DNA: TGTGCCAGCAGCCGAGACAGGGATAATGGCTACACCTTC
size: -
D: TRBD1
J: TRBJ1-2
V: TRBV7-2

CDR3: CASSLFQTGADTQYF
DNA: TGTGCCAGCAGTTTATTCCAGACAGGGGCAGATACGCAGTATTTT
size: many
D: TRBD1
J: TRBJ2-3
V: TRBV28

CDR3: CASSFLLAGVPLEQYF
DNA: TGTGCCAGCAGCTTCCTCCTAGCGGGAGTGCCCCTCGAGCAGTACTTC
size: many
D: TRBD2
J: TRBJ2-7
V: TRBV7-2

CDR3: CASSLALVGGPPGEETQYF
DNA: TGTGCCAGCAGCTTAGCGCTAGTGGGAGGGCCGCCGGGAGAAGAGACCCAGTACTTC
size: many
D: TRBD2
J: TRBJ2-5
V: TRBV7-9

CDR3: CASGRRLGTSGSNEQFF
DNA: TGTGCCAGCGGACGTCGTCTAGGGACTAGCGGGAGCAATGAGCAGTTCTTC
size: many
D: TRBD2
J: TRBJ2-1
V: TRBV28

CDR3: CSTTGGNTEAFF
DNA: TGCAGCACGACAGGGGGGAACACTGAAGCTTTCTTT
size: -
D: TRBD1
J: TRBJ1-1
V: TRBV29-1

CDR3: CASSGTGTGTSYEQYF
DNA: TGTGCCAGCAGTGGGACCGGGACCGGAACCTCCTACGAGCAGTACTTC
size: few
D: -
J: TRBJ2-7
V: TRBV6-1